A single sample is the source of the 30 T cell receptor beta chains below, sequenced in a study of identical twins. TCRdb reanalysed the 5' RACE reads using MiXCR and keeps one entry per CDR3 protein. The sample records fewer than 550,000 distinct CDR3 sequences, over 11% being singletons. These same records also appear under a second study, on yellow fever vaccine responses in identical twins.

Sequencing input: CD4+ T cells sorted from blood. All receptors come from a woman in her late teens or twenties in good health.

This clonotype was detected only a few times. The gene calls are TRBV15 and TRBJ2-1; D tentatively reads TRBD1 or TRBD2 (5 bases each). Trimming took off 5 bases at V and 3 bases at J, with 11 bases between the two ends. CDR1 is LNHNV, CDR2 YYDKDF, per germline (reference sequence). This CDR3 has 14 amino acids. The CDR3 DNA reads as TGTGCCACCAGCGCTCGGGACGACTACAATGAGCAGTTCTTC. It translates to CATSARDDYNEQFF.

This chain links TRBV28 with TRBJ2-1, with TRBD2 identical over 9 bases. Looked up from germline, CDR1 is MDHEN and CDR2 is SYDVKM. The CDR3 length is 15 residues. The junction had 5 bases not matched to a gene; V was cut back by 4 bases and J by 4 bases. CDR3 sequence: CASSSAAGGYNEQFF. The CDR3 coding sequence is TGTGCCAGCAGTTCAGCAGCGGGAGGATACAATGAGCAGTTCTTC.

This chain connects TRBV7-9 to TRBJ2-7, with 7 bases identical to TRBD1. Germline V gives CDR1 SEHNR, CDR2 FQNEAQ (reference sequence). V shed 5 bases and J 0 bases; nucleotides not matched to a gene: 10. This CDR3 has 16 residues. CDR3 residues: CASSRLGTAYSYEQYF. The CDR3 DNA reads TGTGCCAGCAGCCGCCTCGGGACAGCTTACTCCTACGAGCAGTACTTC.

This clonotype was seen only a few times. The chain links TRBV7-2 to TRBJ2-1, with D possibly being TRBD1 (5 bases). Germline V gives CDR1 SGHTA, CDR2 FQGNSA. The CDR3 contains 15 residues. V gave up 8 bases and J gave up 2 bases, with 16 bases separating them. CDR3 bases: TGTGCCAGCGGACACCCCCCTTCTCCCTACAATGAGCAGTTCTTC. This codes for CASGHPPSPYNEQFF. Supplemented by reference TRBV7-2 and TRBJ2-1, the full variable domain reads GAGVSQSPSNKVTEKGKDVELRCDPISGHTALYWYRQSLGQGLEFLIYFQGNSAPDKSGLPSDRFSAERTGGSVSTLTIQRTQQEDSAVYLCASGHPPSPYNEQFFGPGTRLTVL.

The V gene is TRBV24-1, the J gene TRBJ2-1; 11 nucleotides align to TRBD1. In germline, CDR1 is KGHDR, CDR2 SFDVKD. Trimming removed 5 bases from V and 8 bases from J; junction bases left unmatched: 10. The CDR3 covers 16 residues. The CDR3 loop is CATSGPGQGVRDEQFF. DNA for the CDR3: TGTGCCACCAGTGGGCCGGGACAGGGGGTTAGGGATGAGCAGTTCTTC.

This clonotype occurred a few times. The chain combines TRBV24-1 with TRBJ2-1; unclear D gene. Germline V gives CDR1 KGHDR, CDR2 SFDVKD. With 5 bases removed from V and 3 bases from J, the gap between germline ends came to 13 bases. The CDR3 is 15 residues long. The CDR3 DNA reads TGTGCCACCAGTGCCCAAGCCCGAGGCTACAATGAGCAGTTCTTC. Its protein is CATSAQARGYNEQFF.

This chain connects TRBV12-3 or TRBV12-4 to TRBJ2-1; D is ambiguous. The CDR3 has 11 residues. V was cut by 3 bases and J by 8 bases, with 5 bases left in between. The CDR3 DNA reads TGTGCCAGCAGTTTCTCCCATGAGCAGTTCTTC. This encodes CASSFSHEQFF.

This clonotype was seen many times. This rearrangement joins TRBV7-2 to TRBJ2-5; 11 nucleotides align to TRBD1. CDR3 size: 15 residues. In germline, CDR1 is SGHTA, CDR2 FQGNSA. The CDR3 DNA sequence: TGTGCTGCCAGGCGGGGGGACAGGGGGCAAGAGACCCAGTACTTC. Residues: CAARRGDRGQETQYF.

The V gene is TRBV2, the J gene TRBJ2-7; D is possibly TRBD1 (5 bases). V dropped 4 bases and J dropped 6 bases, with 16 bases sitting between them. This CDR3 is built from 14 residues. Germline V gene lookup returns CDR1 SNHLY and CDR2 FYNNEI. The CDR3 reads CASSVGQGMSEQYF. CDR3 DNA sequence: TGTGCCAGCAGTGTCGGGCAGGGTATGAGCGAGCAGTACTTC.

In this sample, this clonotype turned up a few times. The V gene is TRBV5-8, the J gene TRBJ2-1; D is possibly TRBD2 (5 bases). Germline CDR1 SGHTS, CDR2 YDEGEE. This CDR3 has 14 residues. Trimming removed 4 bases from V and 7 bases from J, with 15 bases in between. As DNA, the CDR3 is TGTGCCAGCAGCGCAGGACTCGTTACTAATGAGCAGTTCTTC. Encoded protein: CASSAGLVTNEQFF.

The V call is TRBV4-2, the J call TRBJ1-5, with a weak D call TRBD1 (6 bases). This CDR3 is built from 16 residues. Between the trimmed V and J ends, which lost 1 base and 4 bases, there was a span of 14 bases. Germline lookup yields CDR1 LGHNA and CDR2 YNFKEQ. For the CDR3, the DNA is TGTGCCAGCAGCCAAGTGGGGGCAGGGGAGAATCAGCCCCAGCATTTT. This translates into CASSQVGAGENQPQHF.

The chain is built from TRBV19 and TRBJ1-5; perhaps TRBD1 as D (6 bases). This CDR3 region has 15 residues. CDR1 and CDR2 (germline): LNHDA, SQIVND (reference sequence). Deletions cut 5 bases from V and 2 bases from J, with 13 bases between. The CDR3, as DNA: TGTGCCAGTAGTTTCCAAGGGGGGGGCAATCAGCCCCAGCATTTT. This codes for CASSFQGGGNQPQHF. Together with reference TRBV19 and TRBJ1-5, the CDR3 gives the full variable domain: DGGITQSPKYLFRKEGQNVTLSCEQNLNHDAMYWYRQDPGQGLRLIYYSQIVNDFQKGDIAEGYSVSREKKESFPLTVTSAQKNPTAFYLCASSFQGGGNQPQHFGDGTRLSIL.

At least ten counts were recorded for this clonotype. J is TRBJ1-5 and V is TRBV12-3 or TRBV12-4; 7 bases are a match to TRBD1. V shed 4 bases, J shed 7 bases, and the junction held 4 bases outside the gene matches. The CDR3 is 13 residues long. Written as DNA, the CDR3 is TGTGCCAGCAGTTGGGACAGCGGGCAGCCCCAGCATTTT. It translates to CASSWDSGQPQHF.

In this sample, this clonotype turned up a few times. V usage is TRBV2 and J usage is TRBJ2-2; TRBD1 is a possible D gene (6 bases). The CDR3 sequence is 14 residues long. Germline CDR1 and CDR2: SNHLY and FYNNEI. Trimming took off 6 bases at V and 7 bases at J, with 15 bases between the two ends. CDR3 amino acids: CASSLTGQGGELFF. In DNA form, the CDR3 reads TGTGCCAGCAGCCTAACAGGGCAGGGCGGGGAGCTGTTTTTT.

This chain joins TRBV20-1 and TRBJ2-3; TRBD2 aligns across 8 bases. The junction had 9 bases not matched to a gene; V was cut back by 5 bases and J by 2 bases. Germline V gene lookup returns CDR1 DFQATT and CDR2 SNEGSKA (reference sequence). The CDR3 contains 15 residues. DNA for the CDR3: TGCAGTGCTCCAACCACTAGCGGCTCCACAGATACGCAGTATTTT. Amino acid sequence: CSAPTTSGSTDTQYF.

This clonotype has just a few counts. The chain links TRBV15 to TRBJ1-6; unclear D gene. Deletions cut 0 bases from V and 7 bases from J, with 4 bases between. The CDR3 runs to 13 residues. Germline V CDR1 and CDR2: LNHNV, YYDKDF (reference sequence). The CDR3 loop is CATSRDVNSPLHF. DNA of the CDR3: TGTGCCACCAGCAGAGATGTAAATTCACCCCTCCACTTT.

Comment on this clonotype: A much more abundant neighbour one base away suggests this may be a read error. The rearrangement links TRBV12-3 or TRBV12-4 to TRBJ2-7; 7 nucleotides align to TRBD1. This CDR3 contains 14 residues. Trimming at V came to 5 bases and at J to 0 bases, leaving 4 bases not matched to a gene. CDR3 sequence (DNA): TGTGCCAGCAGTGCCGACAGGGTCTCCTACGAGCAGTACTTC. This gives the protein CASSADRVSYEQYF.

The table lists this clonotype with many counts. The chain combines TRBV5-1 with TRBJ2-2, with 14 nucleotides matching TRBD2. With 4 bases clipped from V and 4 bases from J, the junction kept 3 bases outside the gene matches. Germline V gene sequence: CDR1 SGHRS, CDR2 YFSETQ. The CDR3 totals 16 residues. DNA for the CDR3: TGCGCCAGCAGCGCCGGACTAGCGGGGGGCACCGGGGAGCTGTTTTTT. Its translation is CASSAGLAGGTGELFF.

This clonotype was recorded many times. The chain carries TRBV12-3 or TRBV12-4 and TRBJ2-1, with TRBD2 identical over 12 bases. This CDR3 has 15 amino acids. The V segment lost 1 base and the J segment 7 bases; nucleotides outside the gene matches: 2. The CDR3 spells CASSLGLAGGNEQFF. Written as DNA, the CDR3 is TGTGCCAGCAGTTTAGGTCTAGCGGGGGGGAATGAGCAGTTCTTC.

The rearrangement links TRBV7-8 to TRBJ1-1, with 7 nucleotides matching TRBD1. From germline, CDR1 is SGHVS and CDR2 FQNEAQ. Trimming removed 2 bases from V and 1 base from J; junction bases left unmatched: 4. The CDR3 contains 15 residues. This CDR3 reads CASSLYWDRNTEAFF. In DNA form, the CDR3 reads TGTGCCAGCAGCTTATATTGGGACAGGAACACTGAAGCTTTCTTT.

In this sample, this clonotype turned up a few times. The chain uses TRBV27 and TRBJ2-1, with D uncertain. V was shortened by 2 bases and J by 5 bases, with 10 bases between the two germline ends. From germline, CDR1 is MNHEY and CDR2 SMNVEV (reference sequence). The CDR3 consists of 14 residues. CDR3 loop: CASSLGHQNNEQFF. The CDR3 nucleotides are TGTGCCAGCAGTTTAGGCCATCAAAACAATGAGCAGTTCTTC.

This clonotype was found a few times. The rearrangement uses TRBV30 and TRBJ2-2; D may correspond to TRBD1 or TRBD2 (5 bases each). V was trimmed by 2 bases and J by 5 bases, leaving 18 bases between them. The CDR3 is 16 residues long. Germline values: CDR1 GTSNPN, CDR2 SVGIG (reference sequence). For the CDR3, the DNA is TGTGCCTGGAGTAGCCGGACCCAATGGGGGACCGGGGAGCTGTTTTTT. Protein product: CAWSSRTQWGTGELFF.

This clonotype was detected only a few times. The CDR3, as DNA: TGTGCCAGCAGCTTAGTGTTGTCAGACAATGAGCAGTTCTTC. Its protein product is CASSLVLSDNEQFF. The chain has TRBV11-3 and TRBJ2-1; no firm D call. Trimming pared 1 base from V and 5 bases from J, leaving 9 bases between. The V gene's germline CDR1 is SGHNT and CDR2 YENEEA. The CDR3 has 14 amino acids.

This clonotype was detected once. The chain uses TRBV28 and TRBJ2-1; 7 bases map to TRBD1. The germline gives CDR1 MDHEN, CDR2 SYDVKM. V lost 5 bases and J lost 8; bases outside the gene matches: 6. The CDR3 length is 13 residues. The CDR3 reads CASSADRSDEQFF. DNA for the CDR3: TGTGCCAGCAGTGCGGACAGGTCCGATGAGCAGTTCTTC.

This clonotype was recorded a few times. The chain combines TRBV20-1 with TRBJ2-7; 11 nucleotides align to TRBD1. The CDR3 loop spans 13 amino acids. Germline loops: CDR1 DFQATT, CDR2 SNEGSKA (reference sequence). The J segment lost 6 bases and the V segment lost 3 bases, leaving 4 bases of the junction unmatched. The CDR3 here is CSASGQGAGEQYF. CDR3 coding DNA: TGCAGTGCTAGCGGACAGGGGGCGGGCGAGCAGTACTTC.

This clonotype turned up a few times. The J gene is TRBJ2-1, the V gene TRBV4-3; weak D call: TRBD2 (5 bases). The CDR3 length is 15 residues. CDR1 LGHNA and CDR2 YSLEER come from the germline V gene. V dropped 0 bases and J dropped 7 bases, with 13 bases sitting between them. The CDR3: CASSQENAGKNEQFF. The CDR3 DNA sequence: TGCGCCAGCAGCCAAGAAAATGCGGGTAAGAATGAGCAGTTCTTC.

This clonotype occurred a few times. The rearrangement links TRBV27 to TRBJ2-5; 7 bases map to TRBD2. The J segment lost 1 base and the V segment lost 11 bases, leaving 7 bases of the junction unmatched. This CDR3 comprises 13 residues. Germline CDR1 and CDR2: MNHEY and SMNVEV (reference sequence). CDR3 loop: CAGASGGQETQYF. For the CDR3, the DNA is TGTGCCGGAGCTAGCGGAGGCCAAGAGACCCAGTACTTC.

The genes are TRBV4-3 and TRBJ2-2, with D possibly TRBD2 on 7 matching bases. The germline V gene has CDR1 LGHNA and CDR2 YSLEER. The CDR3 runs 17 residues. V gave up 1 base and J gave up 6 bases, with 18 bases separating them. CDR3 protein: CASSQGIGGAYSGELFF. The CDR3 DNA is TGCGCCAGCAGCCAAGGGATAGGGGGGGCCTATTCCGGGGAGCTGTTTTTT.

The rearrangement joins TRBV19 to TRBJ2-3; 8 bases line up with TRBD1. The V and J ends lost 6 bases and 4 bases, in that order; junction bases with no gene match: 9. This CDR3 spans 15 amino acids. CDR1 is LNHDA, CDR2 SQIVND, per germline (reference sequence). The CDR3 region has the DNA TGTGCCAGTAGATCTCCAGGGGGCGCTTCAGATACGCAGTATTTT. Its protein is CASRSPGGASDTQYF.

The V and J genes are TRBV18 and TRBJ2-1, with TRBD1 identical over 8 bases. Losses at the gene ends were 3 bases for V and 3 bases for J; bases not matched to a gene: 7. The CDR3 is made up of 16 amino acids. In germline, CDR1 is KGHSH, CDR2 LQKENI. The CDR3 sequence is CASSPIEQGGYNEQFF. DNA of the CDR3: TGTGCCAGCTCACCTATCGAACAGGGGGGCTACAATGAGCAGTTCTTC.